The source of this TCR beta chain is a study of blood T cell repertoires in COVID-19. During the 2 weeks before they entered the study, exposed participants had met someone with a PCR-confirmed or clinician-diagnosed COVID-19 case. The CDR3 spans 16 residues. V shed 1 base and J shed 0 bases, with 13 bases lying between them. CDR1 is MDHEN and CDR2 is SYDVKM in the germline V gene. In the authors' methods: Scientists estimated how many nucleated cells there were by amplifying reference gene primers. The protocol was immunoSEQ multiplex PCR, while the TCRdb copy is restricted to in-frame clones and leaves out a portion. That table furnishes V, J and clone size, whereas the DNA furnished D and trimming. The sample has about 260,000 clones, 80% to 95% seen once; the top ten hold less than 3.5%.

The origin of this receptor is a man aged 40-50 years who had been exposed to COVID-19. The rearrangement uses TRBV28 and TRBJ2-7; possibly TRBD1 for D (6 bases). Sequencing was carried out using PBMCs or T cells enriched from blood (not recorded which). The DNA for the CDR3 is TGTGCCAGCAGTTTATTCGAGGGGGTGTTCTCCTACGAGCAGTACTTC. It codes for CASSLFEGVFSYEQYF.